Included here is one TCR beta chain sequence, with context. No antigen is known for it. TCR beta cDNA came from approximately 0.55 ug total RNA, primed with a constant-region primer. Each TCR beta library was derived from three nested multiplex PCR rounds that employed slightly modified ARM-PCR. It was with TRBV1-TRBV30 forward primers and a C-beta reverse primer that the first two PCR rounds were run, at around 9 cycles each. One entry per CDR3 protein, called by TCRdb with MiXCR from the multiplex PCR reads. In the table there are roughly 91,000 distinct CDR3 sequences, roughly 69% of which are singletons. The tissue used was unsorted bulk material of roughly 17-34 mg. RNA and DNA were co-extracted from it with the AllPrep DNA/RNA mini kit. V lost 1 base, J lost 5 bases, and 14 bases stayed unmatched. Germline V gives CDR1 SGHVS, CDR2 FNYEAQ. The CDR3 sequence is 17 residues long. These data belong to a study of tumor-infiltrating lymphocytes in primary liver carcinoma. Study context: Among the tumors, stages were T1-T3 N0M0 and sizes roughly 4.2 to 11 cm. Sample yields, roughly 3.65 to 7.5 million productive TCRbeta reads, were similar across the tissue types. Study-wide results and limits: Presence in all five tumor regions was observed for only about 8-25% of top clones. Significantly larger top-250-clone fractions were found in tumors than in blood (p = 0.039).

Sequenced: liver tumor tissue from sampling region 5. The subset was: tumor region T5, tumor centre. V and J are TRBV7-6 and TRBJ2-7; 7 bases map to TRBD1. The clonotype was recovered from a woman aged 60-70 years with primary liver carcinoma and hepatitis B virus infection. The CDR3, as DNA: TGTGCCAGCAGCTTAGGGTTAGGGCAGGGGGTGACGGACGAGCAGTACTTC. Translated, it gives CASSLGLGQGVTDEQYF.